One and the same sample provided the 28 T cell receptor beta chains below, sequenced in a study of T cell repertoires in cytomegalovirus infection. TCRdb independently ran MiXCR on the reads; one entry per CDR3 protein. The table includes about 310,000 distinct CDR3 sequences, about 25% detected once. Antigen specificity for these receptors is unknown. The specimen was cultured PBMCs, collected from culture after CMV antigen stimulation. These receptors were obtained from a human donor in good health (CMV status not recorded). Some clones in this sample may be carry-over from other donors' samples.

This clonotype has ten or more counts. J is TRBJ2-5 and V is TRBV7-6, with 8 nucleotides matching TRBD2. The CDR3 is 15 amino acids. Germline values: CDR1 SGHVS, CDR2 FNYEAQ. Losses at the gene ends were 1 base for V and 5 bases for J; bases not matched to a gene: 6. In DNA, the CDR3 is TGTGCCAGCAGCTTAGGTCCGGGAGGGAGGGAGACCCAGTACTTC. Protein: CASSLGPGGRETQYF.

The rearrangement joins TRBV10-3 to TRBJ2-7; D gene uncertain. Germline CDR1 is ENHRY and CDR2 is SYGVKD. The CDR3 is 15 residues long. Trimming shortened V by 4 bases and J by 1 base, and 14 bases separated the two germline ends. In DNA, the CDR3 is TGTGCCATCAGTGCCCTAGGCTCTGCGTCCTACGAGCAGTACTTC. Amino acid sequence: CAISALGSASYEQYF.

The rearrangement links TRBV30 to TRBJ1-4; tentative D call: TRBD1 (6 bases). Trimming removed 3 bases from V and 3 bases from J, with 11 bases in between. The CDR3 length is 14 residues. From germline, CDR1 is GTSNPN and CDR2 SVGIG (reference sequence). The DNA for the CDR3 is TGTGCCTGGAGCTTTGGGGGCCCTAATGAAAAACTGTTTTTT. Its translation: CAWSFGGPNEKLFF. Combining the CDR3 with reference TRBV30 and TRBJ1-4 gives the whole variable domain SQTIHQWPATLVQPVGSPLSLECTVEGTSNPNLYWYRQAAGRGLQLLFYSVGIGQISSEVPQNLSASRPQDRQFILSSKKLLLSDSGFYLCAWSFGGPNEKLFFGSGTQLSVL.

This clonotype was seen ten or more times. V and J are TRBV11-1 and TRBJ2-1; 8 bases map to TRBD2. Looked up from germline, CDR1 is SGHAT and CDR2 is FQDESV (reference sequence). This CDR3 contains 12 residues. V was pared by 8 bases and J by 9 bases, with 6 bases of the junction left unmatched. This chain's CDR3 is CASAGGLSEQFF. As DNA, the CDR3 is TGTGCCAGCGCGGGAGGCCTTAGTGAGCAGTTCTTC.

This sequence joins TRBV10-3 and TRBJ1-5; D is ambiguous. The CDR3 is 13 residues long. Germline V gene lookup returns CDR1 ENHRY and CDR2 SYGVKD. Trimming left V 3 bases short and J 4 bases short, with 7 bases between. CDR3 coding DNA: TGTGCCATCAGTGATGGAGGTAATCAGCCCCAGCATTTT. This translates into CAISDGGNQPQHF.

This clonotype was seen repeatedly, ten times or more. The V gene is TRBV7-6, the J gene TRBJ1-1, with 7 nucleotides matching TRBD1. Germline loops: CDR1 SGHVS, CDR2 FNYEAQ. The CDR3 is made up of 15 amino acids. V lost 1 base and J lost 10; bases outside the gene matches: 12. The CDR3 DNA follows: TGTGCCAGCAGCTTAGGGGACAGACCCGGAGGGGCAGCTTTCTTT. Translated: CASSLGDRPGGAAFF.

In the case of this clonotype: A read error may explain this, as a much larger clone is one base away. This CDR3 fails to terminate in the conserved phenylalanine or tryptophan, so it likely reflects a read error. The J gene is TRBJ2-2, the V gene TRBV7-8; 8 bases agree with TRBD2. CDR1 and CDR2 from the germline V gene are SGHVS and FQNEAQ. The J segment lost 10 bases and the V segment lost 2 bases, leaving 18 bases of the junction unmatched. The CDR3 length is 18 residues. The CDR3 nucleotides are TGTGCCAGCAGCTTACTGACGCCCGGGCTAGCGGGTTATGAGGAGCTGTTTGTT. Translating gives CASSLLTPGLAGYEELFV.

The V and J genes are TRBV18 and TRBJ2-7, with 8 nucleotides matching TRBD2. This CDR3 is 14 amino acids long. Unmatched junction bases numbered 3, after V lost 2 bases and J lost 3 bases. From germline, CDR1 is KGHSH and CDR2 LQKENI. The CDR3 reads CASSPSGGDYEQYF. The CDR3 bases are TGTGCCAGCTCACCATCCGGGGGGGACTACGAGCAGTACTTC.

The chain uses TRBV10-3 and TRBJ2-1, with 12 bases lining up with TRBD2. The CDR3 is 17 residues long. CDR1 is ENHRY, CDR2 SYGVKD, per germline. Trimming at V came to 0 bases and at J to 3 bases, leaving 3 bases not matched to a gene. The CDR3 loop reads CAISESTSGSNYNEQFF. The CDR3 region has the DNA TGTGCCATCAGTGAGTCGACTAGCGGGAGCAACTACAATGAGCAGTTCTTC.

The table lists this clonotype with a few counts. The chain carries TRBV7-2 and TRBJ2-1, with 10 bases that match TRBD2. The germline V gene has CDR1 SGHTA and CDR2 FQGNSA. V lost 6 bases to trimming and J lost 8 bases; unmatched junction nucleotides: 19. The CDR3 covers 18 residues. The CDR3 DNA follows: TGTGCCAGCAGTTTAAGGGCCCGTGGGACTAGCGTATCCGATGAGCAGTTCTTC. As protein: CASSLRARGTSVSDEQFF.

This chain links TRBV7-2 with TRBJ1-2, with D tentatively TRBD1 (5 bases). The CDR3 is 14 amino acids. The V and J ends lost 3 bases and 6 bases respectively, with 14 bases between them. CDR1 SGHTA and CDR2 FQGNSA come from the germline V gene. The CDR3 is CASSLDTLINGYTF. The CDR3 DNA sequence: TGTGCCAGCAGCTTGGACACTTTAATCAATGGCTACACCTTC.

The J gene is TRBJ2-7, the V gene TRBV30, with 8 nucleotides matching TRBD1. With V trimmed by 0 bases and J by 0 bases, 16 bases remained unmatched. CDR1 GTSNPN and CDR2 SVGIG come from the germline V gene (reference sequence). The CDR3 runs 19 residues. The CDR3 region is CAWSVRVRAGGFSSYEQYF. CDR3 bases: TGTGCCTGGAGTGTACGGGTCCGGGCAGGGGGCTTCAGCTCCTACGAGCAGTACTTC.

Comments on this clonotype: The germline gene is not matched at one end of the junction; a read error may be the cause. The rearrangement links TRBV4-1 to TRBJ1-2; the match to TRBD1 covers 7 bases. Per the germline V gene, CDR1 is MGHRA and CDR2 is YSYEKL. The CDR3 totals 12 residues. The CDR3 reads CASSPASDRAAF. CDR3 DNA sequence: TGCGCCAGCAGCCCTGCATCCGACAGGGCTGCCTTC.

In DNA, the CDR3 is TGTGCCAGCAGTTTCTCAAGCCCCAGGGGCTCCTACGAGCAGTACTTC. The encoded protein is CASSFSSPRGSYEQYF. V gene TRBV27 combines with J gene TRBJ2-7; perhaps TRBD1 as D (6 bases). V gave up 3 bases and J gave up 0 bases, with 15 bases separating them. The CDR3 is 16 amino acids. Looked up from germline, CDR1 is MNHEY and CDR2 is SMNVEV (reference sequence).

The V gene is TRBV18, the J gene TRBJ2-3; possible D gene TRBD2, 6 bases. The germline V gene has CDR1 KGHSH and CDR2 LQKENI. This CDR3 is built from 18 residues. Trimming removed 3 bases at V and 2 bases at J, with 21 bases between. CDR3 coding DNA: TGTGCCAGCTCACCCTCTACCCCCGGGAGCGGTACCACAGATACGCAGTATTTT. Its protein is CASSPSTPGSGTTDTQYF.

This clonotype was picked up a small number of times. The chain combines TRBV4-1 with TRBJ2-4; D is ambiguous. CDR1 is MGHRA, CDR2 YSYEKL, per germline. V was shortened by 1 base and J by 9 bases, with 13 bases between the two germline ends. The CDR3 is 14 amino acids. CDR3 amino acids: CASSQVPGDGIQYF. The DNA for the CDR3 is TGCGCCAGCAGCCAAGTACCAGGTGATGGCATTCAGTACTTC.

The chain uses TRBV5-6 and TRBJ2-1, with TRBD2 as a possible D gene (5 bases). Trimming left V 1 base short and J 9 bases short, with 8 bases between. CDR1 is SGHDT, CDR2 YYEEEE, per germline. There are 12 residues in the CDR3. The chain's CDR3 is CASSLFRGEQFF. Written as DNA, the CDR3 is TGTGCCAGCAGCTTGTTTCGGGGTGAGCAGTTCTTC.

The J gene is TRBJ1-5, the V gene TRBV12-5; D not certain. The CDR3 is 13 amino acids. The germline V and J ends were trimmed by 1 base and 3 bases, with 4 bases remaining between them. Germline V CDR1 and CDR2: LGHNT, FRNRAP. The CDR3 DNA reads as TGTGCTAGTGGTTTGGGTCCCAATCAGCCCCAGCATTTT. Translating gives CASGLGPNQPQHF.

This chain joins TRBV18 and TRBJ2-4; 9 positions agree with TRBD2. Germline-derived CDR1 and CDR2 are KGHSH and LQKENI. V was clipped by 3 bases and J by 14 bases; unmatched bases: 8. The length of the CDR3 is 13 residues. CDR3 sequence reads: CASSPKTSGEEYF. The CDR3 DNA sequence: TGTGCCAGCTCACCGAAGACTAGCGGAGAGGAGTACTTC.

The V call is TRBV5-4, the J call TRBJ2-5; no firm D call. The ends were cut back, 4 bases at V and 5 bases at J, with 15 bases in the middle. Germline CDR1 and CDR2: SGHNT and YYREEE (reference sequence). This CDR3 has 14 residues. CDR3 DNA: TGTGCCAGCAGCCGCTCCAGCGATGCCGAGACCCAGTACTTC. Residues: CASSRSSDAETQYF.

This sequence joins TRBV20-1 and TRBJ2-7; no definite D call. The CDR3 is 13 amino acids. Germline V gives CDR1 DFQATT, CDR2 SNEGSKA (reference sequence). Trimming removed 2 bases from V and 3 bases from J, with 11 bases in between. The CDR3 spells CSARPPRFYEQYF. DNA for the CDR3: TGCAGTGCTAGACCCCCCAGGTTCTACGAGCAGTACTTC.

This clonotype was found a few times. The chain carries TRBV7-2 and TRBJ1-5, with TRBD1 matching over 9 bases. Germline-derived CDR1 and CDR2 are SGHTA and FQGNSA. The CDR3 is made up of 14 amino acids. V gave up 1 base and J gave up 7 bases; unmatched junction bases: 2. The CDR3 DNA follows: TGTGCCAGCAGCTTAGGGGACAGGGCCCAGCCCCAGCATTTT. It is translated as CASSLGDRAQPQHF. The complete variable domain, with remaining parts taken from reference TRBV7-2 and TRBJ1-5, reads GAGVSQSPSNKVTEKGKDVELRCDPISGHTALYWYRQSLGQGLEFLIYFQGNSAPDKSGLPSDRFSAERTGGSVSTLTIQRTQQEDSAVYLCASSLGDRAQPQHFGDGTRLSIL.

The rearrangement uses TRBV7-9 and TRBJ2-1, with 7 bases aligning to TRBD2. The CDR3 totals 16 residues. V shed 1 base, J shed 2 bases, and the junction held 5 bases outside the gene matches. From germline, CDR1 is SEHNR and CDR2 FQNEAQ (reference sequence). As DNA, the CDR3 is TGTGCCAGCAGCTTAGGGAGCGGGACGACCTACAATGAGCAGTTCTTC. Translating it yields CASSLGSGTTYNEQFF.

The sample holds many counts of this clonotype. The V and J genes are TRBV7-2 and TRBJ2-1, with 15 bases aligning to TRBD2. The germline V gene encodes CDR1 SGHTA and CDR2 FQGNSA. The CDR3 extends over 15 amino acids. J gave up 13 bases and V 5 bases, and 9 bases lay outside the gene matches. The CDR3, as DNA: TGTGCCAGCAGCCCACCCGGACTAGCGGGAGGGCATCAGTTCTTC. Its protein is CASSPPGLAGGHQFF.

This clonotype occurred a few times. The gene calls are TRBV7-3 and TRBJ2-1; D uncertain. CDR3 size: 13 residues. V gave up 8 bases and J gave up 7 bases, with 15 bases separating them. Germline CDR1 SGHTA, CDR2 FQGTGA. The CDR3 sequence: CASGDPMRNEQFF. The CDR3 DNA is TGTGCCAGCGGCGATCCGATGCGAAATGAGCAGTTCTTC.

This clonotype has only a few counts. This chain uses TRBV27 with TRBJ1-6, with unresolved D. Germline V lookup: CDR1 MNHEY, CDR2 SMNVEV (reference sequence). The CDR3 is 13 residues long. The V and J ends lost 6 bases and 8 bases respectively, with 11 bases between them. The CDR3 DNA sequence: TGTGCCAGCAGCCAATTATTCTATTCACCCCTCCACTTT. As protein: CASSQLFYSPLHF.

Concerning this clonotype itself: A much larger clone differs by one base, so this may be a read error. V and J are TRBV3-1 and TRBJ2-7, with 12 bases identical to TRBD2. The CDR3 loop spans 15 amino acids. In germline, CDR1 is LGHDT, CDR2 YNNKEL (reference sequence). The CDR3 region has the DNA TGTGCCGGCAGGGCGGGGACTAGCGGGTGGTACGAGCAGTACTTC. This translates into CAGRAGTSGWYEQYF.

There are many counts of this clonotype. The chain carries TRBV7-9 and TRBJ2-1, with 10 bases fitting TRBD2. CDR1 and CDR2 from the germline V gene are SEHNR and FQNEAQ (reference sequence). CDR3 length equals 16 residues. V trimming: 6 bases; J trimming: 5 bases; junction bases outside the gene matches: 10. The CDR3 sequence: CASRSPTSGPDNEQFF. CDR3 DNA sequence: TGTGCCAGCAGATCCCCGACTAGCGGGCCGGACAATGAGCAGTTCTTC.